A single sample gave rise to the 16 T cell receptor beta chains below, sequenced in a study of T cell responses to AZD1222 COVID-19 vaccine. Data came from immunoSEQ multiplex PCR; TCRdb stores just in-frame clones and leaves some out. The repertoire holds roughly 100,000 clones, with approximately 91% as singletons. This sample comprised peripheral blood, obtained on day 0 of AZD1222 vaccination. The source of these receptors is an adult in good health.

The J gene is TRBJ1-4, the V gene TRBV7-3, with 8 bases identical to TRBD1. The V and J ends lost 2 bases and 3 bases, in that order; junction bases with no gene match: 5. CDR3 length: 16 amino acids. CDR1 and CDR2 (germline): SGHTA, FQGTGA. The CDR3 nucleotides are TGTGCCAGCAGCTTATACCGACAGGGGTCTAATGAAAAACTGTTTTTT. It yields the protein CASSLYRQGSNEKLFF.

The gene calls are TRBV4-1 and TRBJ2-1; 7 bases line up with TRBD1. The V and J ends lost 1 base and 3 bases, in that order; junction bases with no gene match: 3. The CDR3 is 15 residues long. Per germline, CDR1 MGHRA and CDR2 YSYEKL. The CDR3 nucleotides read TGCGCCAGCAGCCAAGTGAGGGACAGCTACAATGAGCAGTTCTTC. Its protein is CASSQVRDSYNEQFF.

The V call is TRBV7-3, the J call TRBJ2-5; 10 nucleotides match TRBD2. CDR1 is SGHTA, CDR2 FQGTGA, per germline. Trimming removed 5 bases from V and 5 bases from J; junction bases left unmatched: 8. The CDR3 runs 15 residues. The CDR3 sequence is CASSRSGGARETQYF. The CDR3 nucleotides read TGTGCCAGCAGCCGGAGCGGGGGGGCCAGGGAGACCCAGTACTTC.

The V gene is TRBV28, the J gene TRBJ1-4; 7 nucleotides line up with TRBD1. Germline loops: CDR1 MDHEN, CDR2 SYDVKM. The CDR3 contains 14 residues. Germline trimming cut 3 bases from V and 7 bases from J; bases unmatched to any gene: 5. The CDR3 spells CASSLAGQREKLFF. The CDR3 DNA reads as TGTGCCAGCAGTTTGGCGGGACAGCGTGAAAAACTGTTTTTT.

The chain uses TRBV30 and TRBJ1-1; D perhaps matches TRBD1 (6 bases). This CDR3 comprises 13 residues. V gave up 0 bases and J gave up 4 bases, with 9 bases separating them. Germline V gene sequence: CDR1 GTSNPN, CDR2 SVGIG (reference sequence). CDR3 in amino acids: CAWSVIGGTEAFF. The CDR3 DNA reads TGTGCCTGGAGTGTAATAGGGGGCACTGAAGCTTTCTTT.

The V and J genes are TRBV5-1 and TRBJ2-7, with D uncertain. Germline CDR1 and CDR2: SGHRS and YFSETQ. V lost 4 bases, J lost 0 bases, and 11 bases lay in between. The CDR3 contains 14 residues. For the CDR3, the DNA is TGCGCCAGCAGCCCGGTGGTATCCTCCTACGAGCAGTACTTC. Encoded protein: CASSPVVSSYEQYF.

The V and J genes are TRBV6-5 and TRBJ1-2; unclear D gene. CDR1 and CDR2 from the germline V gene are MNHEY and SVGAGI. V dropped 5 bases and J dropped 4 bases, with 14 bases sitting between them. The length of the CDR3 is 14 residues. CDR3 region: CASSPGPGSYGYTF. The CDR3 nucleotides read TGTGCCAGCAGTCCCGGACCTGGGAGCTATGGCTACACCTTC.

This rearrangement joins TRBV7-6 to TRBJ2-5; D unclear. Trimming removed 6 bases from V and 4 bases from J, with 9 bases in between. The CDR3 spans 12 residues. Germline lookup yields CDR1 SGHVS and CDR2 FNYEAQ. Here the CDR3 DNA reads TGTGCCAGCAGTTCCTCCGTAGAGACCCAGTACTTC. Translated: CASSSSVETQYF.

The rearrangement joins TRBV4-1 to TRBJ2-7; 10 positions match TRBD1. CDR3 size: 18 residues. Germline V gene data show CDR1 as MGHRA and CDR2 as YSYEKL. Germline trimming cut 0 bases from V and 5 bases from J; bases unmatched to any gene: 13. The CDR3 is CASSQEGVPGQGGNEQYF. DNA of the CDR3: TGCGCCAGCAGCCAAGAAGGCGTCCCAGGACAGGGGGGCAACGAGCAGTACTTC.

This sequence joins TRBV5-1 and TRBJ1-1; TRBD1 matches 11 bases. The CDR3 runs 15 residues. The junction had 2 bases not matched to a gene; V was cut back by 3 bases and J by 1 base. In germline, CDR1 is SGHRS, CDR2 YFSETQ. CDR3 residues: CASSWTGGENTEAFF. CDR3 nucleotides: TGCGCCAGCAGCTGGACAGGGGGCGAGAACACTGAAGCTTTCTTT. The full variable domain, its missing parts supplied by reference TRBV5-1 and TRBJ1-1, is KAGVTQTPRYLIKTRGQQVTLSCSPISGHRSVSWYQQTPGQGLQFLFEYFSETQRNKGNFPGRFSGRQFSNSRSEMNVSTLELGDSALYLCASSWTGGENTEAFFGQGTRLTVV.

This sequence joins TRBV30 and TRBJ1-2; no definite D call. The CDR3 consists of 14 residues. CDR1 is GTSNPN, CDR2 SVGIG, per germline (reference sequence). V was shortened by 3 bases and J by 4 bases, with 15 bases between the two germline ends. The CDR3 DNA reads as TGTGCCTGGAGCTGGAACGACTTCCCCTATGGCTACACCTTC. This sequence encodes CAWSWNDFPYGYTF.

V gene TRBV19 combines with J gene TRBJ1-1; TRBD1 matches 8 bases. With V trimmed by 6 bases and J by 4 bases, 13 bases remained unmatched. CDR1 and CDR2 (germline): LNHDA, SQIVND (reference sequence). This CDR3 contains 16 residues. The chain's CDR3 is CASRPFGTGDSTEAFF. In DNA, the CDR3 is TGTGCCAGTAGGCCGTTTGGGACAGGCGACTCCACTGAAGCTTTCTTT.

A single count supports this clone. This rearrangement joins TRBV5-8 to TRBJ2-2; D assignment may be TRBD1 or TRBD2 (6 bases each). Germline V gene lookup returns CDR1 SGHTS and CDR2 YDEGEE. The CDR3 contains 15 residues. The V end lost 5 bases, the J end lost 5 bases, and 16 bases lay between the germline ends. CDR3 DNA: TGTGCCAGCAGGATCGACAGGAGGGGTACCGGGGAGCTGTTTTTT. Translating gives CASRIDRRGTGELFF.

This sequence joins TRBV19 and TRBJ2-5; 9 nucleotides line up with TRBD1. The ends lost 10 bases at V and 5 bases at J; junction bases unmatched: 5. Germline CDR1 and CDR2: LNHDA and SQIVND (reference sequence). The CDR3 consists of 12 residues. DNA for the CDR3: TGTGCCACCCGGGACAGGGAGGAGACCCAGTACTTC. It specifies CATRDREETQYF.

The chain's CDR3 is CASRFRGSDTEAFF. DNA for the CDR3: TGTGCCAGCAGATTCCGGGGGTCGGACACTGAAGCTTTCTTT. The chain combines TRBV6-5 with TRBJ1-1, with a possible D match to TRBD1 (5 bases). The CDR3 is made up of 14 amino acids. V shed 6 bases and J shed 3 bases, with 14 bases lying between them. In germline, CDR1 is MNHEY, CDR2 SVGAGI.

The chain is built from TRBV6-5 and TRBJ1-3; possible D gene TRBD1, 6 bases. The V and J ends lost 4 bases and 2 bases respectively, with 9 bases between them. Looked up from germline, CDR1 is MNHEY and CDR2 is SVGAGI. This CDR3 is built from 14 residues. In nucleotides, the CDR3 is TGTGCCAGCAGTTCCGGGACAACTGGAAACACCATATATTTT. Amino acids: CASSSGTTGNTIYF.